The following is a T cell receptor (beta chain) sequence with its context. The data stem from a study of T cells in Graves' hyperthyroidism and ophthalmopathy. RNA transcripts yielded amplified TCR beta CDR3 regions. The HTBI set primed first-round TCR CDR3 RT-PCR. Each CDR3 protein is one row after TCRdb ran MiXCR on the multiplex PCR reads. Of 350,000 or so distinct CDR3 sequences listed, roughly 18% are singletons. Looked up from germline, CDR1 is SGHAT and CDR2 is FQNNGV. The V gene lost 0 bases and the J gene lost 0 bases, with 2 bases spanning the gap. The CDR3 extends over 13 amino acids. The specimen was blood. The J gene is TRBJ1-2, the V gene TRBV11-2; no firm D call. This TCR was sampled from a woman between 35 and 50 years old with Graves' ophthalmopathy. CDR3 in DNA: TGTGCCAGCAGCTTAGATGCTAACTATGGCTACACCTTC. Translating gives CASSLDANYGYTF.